This T cell receptor beta chain appears in the sequencing data of a study of molecular identifiers for immune sequencing clone quantification. Points from the study as a whole: Effector cells kept over 99% of their molecules in clones above 20 RNA copies, while naive cells kept under 1% there.

TCRdb passed the PCR reads through MiXCR, listing each CDR3 protein once. The sample records some 70,000 distinct CDR3 sequences, 15% to 20% being singletons. The germline V gene encodes CDR1 MGHRA and CDR2 YSYEKL. The V end lost 1 base, the J end lost 7 bases, and 16 bases lay between the germline ends. The CDR3 is made up of 15 amino acids. This clonotype was counted at least ten times. Its specificity is unknown. Between 20,000 and 1,000,000 sorted cells, with 10%, 30% or 50% RNA, yielded naive CD8 libraries. Sorting isolated naive CD8 T cells as CD8+CD4-CCR7+CD45RA+ events. The receptor was derived from a human donor in good health. Some libraries in this study had Jurkat cell RNA spiked in. The specimen sequenced was naive CD8+ T cells from blood, with Jurkat cell RNA spiked in. Subset defined: FACS-sorted CD8+CD4-CCR7+CD45RA+ naive T cells. The genes are TRBV4-1 and TRBJ1-1; D might be TRBD1 (5 bases). This CDR3 is CASSQVIAGFGEAFF. The CDR3 nucleotides are TGCGCCAGCAGCCAAGTGATTGCAGGGTTCGGTGAAGCTTTCTTT.